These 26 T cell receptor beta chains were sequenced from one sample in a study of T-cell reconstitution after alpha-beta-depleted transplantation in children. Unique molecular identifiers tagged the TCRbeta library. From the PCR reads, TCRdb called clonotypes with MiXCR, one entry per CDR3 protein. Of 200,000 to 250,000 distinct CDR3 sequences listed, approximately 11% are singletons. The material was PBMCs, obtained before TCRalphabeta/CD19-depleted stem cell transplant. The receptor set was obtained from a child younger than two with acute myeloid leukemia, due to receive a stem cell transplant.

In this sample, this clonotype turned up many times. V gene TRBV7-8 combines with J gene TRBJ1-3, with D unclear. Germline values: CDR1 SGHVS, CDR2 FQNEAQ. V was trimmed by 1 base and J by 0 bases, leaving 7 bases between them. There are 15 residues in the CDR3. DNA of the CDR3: TGTGCCAGCAGCTTAGGGATTACCTCTGGAAACACCATATATTTT. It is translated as CASSLGITSGNTIYF.

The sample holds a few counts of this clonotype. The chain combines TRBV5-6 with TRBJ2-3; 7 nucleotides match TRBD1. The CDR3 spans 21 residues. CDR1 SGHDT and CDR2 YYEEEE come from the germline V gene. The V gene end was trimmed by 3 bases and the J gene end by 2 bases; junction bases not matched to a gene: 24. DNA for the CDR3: TGTGCCAGCAGCTCGGTATGGCGTCAGGCAGGGGGAAAAAACAACACAGATACGCAGTATTTT. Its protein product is CASSSVWRQAGGKNNTDTQYF.

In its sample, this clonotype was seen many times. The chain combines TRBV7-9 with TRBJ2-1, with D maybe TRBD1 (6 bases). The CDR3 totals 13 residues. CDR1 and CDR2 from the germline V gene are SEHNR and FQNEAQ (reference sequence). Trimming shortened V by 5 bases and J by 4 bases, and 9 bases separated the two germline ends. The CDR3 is CASSPRGYNEQFF. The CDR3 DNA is TGTGCCAGCAGCCCCAGGGGTTACAATGAGCAGTTCTTC.

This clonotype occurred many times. In DNA, the CDR3 is TGTGCCAGCAGCTCACTTCAGACAGGCCGAAACATTCAGTACTTC. Its protein is CASSSLQTGRNIQYF. V is TRBV27 and J is TRBJ2-4; D may be TRBD1 (6 bases). CDR1 and CDR2 from the germline V gene are MNHEY and SMNVEV (reference sequence). This CDR3 region has 15 residues. V lost 6 bases to trimming and J lost 6 bases, with 18 bases between them.

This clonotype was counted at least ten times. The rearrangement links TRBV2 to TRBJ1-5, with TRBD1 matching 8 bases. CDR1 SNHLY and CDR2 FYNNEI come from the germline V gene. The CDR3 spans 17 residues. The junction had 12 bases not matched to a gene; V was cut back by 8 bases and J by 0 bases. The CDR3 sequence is CASGSGTGVYSNQPQHF. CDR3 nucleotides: TGTGCCAGCGGCTCCGGGACAGGTGTTTATAGCAATCAGCCCCAGCATTTT.

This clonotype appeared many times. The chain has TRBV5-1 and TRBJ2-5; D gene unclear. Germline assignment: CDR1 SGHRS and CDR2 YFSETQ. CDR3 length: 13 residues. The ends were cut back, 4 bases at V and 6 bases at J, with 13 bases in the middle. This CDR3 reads CASSVNDLKTQYF. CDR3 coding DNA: TGCGCCAGCAGCGTAAACGATCTCAAGACCCAGTACTTC.

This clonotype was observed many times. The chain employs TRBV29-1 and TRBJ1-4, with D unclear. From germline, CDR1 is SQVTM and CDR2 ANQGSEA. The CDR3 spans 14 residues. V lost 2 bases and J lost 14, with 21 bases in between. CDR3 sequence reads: CSVEMAGVGGTLFF. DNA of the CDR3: TGCAGCGTTGAAATGGCAGGCGTCGGCGGAACTCTGTTTTTT. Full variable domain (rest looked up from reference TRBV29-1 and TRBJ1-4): SAVISQKPSRDICQRGTSLTIQCQVDSQVTMMFWYRQQPGQSLTLIATANQGSEATYESGFVIDKFPISRPNLTFSTLTVSNMSPEDSSIYLCSVEMAGVGGTLFFGSGTQLSVL.

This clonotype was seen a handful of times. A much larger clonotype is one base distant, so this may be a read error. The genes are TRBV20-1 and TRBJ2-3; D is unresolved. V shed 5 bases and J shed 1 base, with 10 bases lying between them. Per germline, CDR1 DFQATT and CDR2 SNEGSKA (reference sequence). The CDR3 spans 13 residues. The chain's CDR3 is CSARVSGTDTQYF. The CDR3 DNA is TGCAGTGCTCGCGTCTCAGGCACAGATACGCAGTATTTT.

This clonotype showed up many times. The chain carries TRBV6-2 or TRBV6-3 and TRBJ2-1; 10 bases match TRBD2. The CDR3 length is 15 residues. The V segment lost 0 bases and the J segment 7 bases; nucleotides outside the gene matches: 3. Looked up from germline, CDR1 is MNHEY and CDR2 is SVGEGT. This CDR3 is CASSYSASGGNEQFF. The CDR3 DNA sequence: TGTGCCAGCAGTTACTCGGCTAGCGGGGGTAATGAGCAGTTCTTC.

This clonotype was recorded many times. The CDR3 sequence is CASSPGTGGSSYNSPLHF. The CDR3 coding sequence is TGTGCCAGCAGCCCCGGGACAGGGGGCAGCTCCTATAATTCACCCCTCCACTTT. The chain joins TRBV3-1 to TRBJ1-6, with 12 bases identical to TRBD1. This CDR3 comprises 18 residues. After removal of 4 bases from V and 0 bases from J, the junction contained 4 bases not matched to a gene. Germline V lookup: CDR1 LGHDT, CDR2 YNNKEL (reference sequence). Variable domain in full (rest from reference TRBV3-1 and TRBJ1-6): DTAVSQTPKYLVTQMGNDKSIKCEQNLGHDTMYWYKQDSKKFLKIMFSYNNKELIINETVPNRFSPKSPDKAHLNLHINSLELGDSAVYFCASSPGTGGSSYNSPLHFGNGTRLTVT.

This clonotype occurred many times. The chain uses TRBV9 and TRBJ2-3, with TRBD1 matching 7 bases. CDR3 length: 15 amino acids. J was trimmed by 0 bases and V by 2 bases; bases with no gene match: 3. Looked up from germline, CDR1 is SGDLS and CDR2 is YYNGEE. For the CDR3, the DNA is TGTGCCAGCAGCGTTACAGGGGCCAGCACAGATACGCAGTATTTT. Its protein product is CASSVTGASTDTQYF.

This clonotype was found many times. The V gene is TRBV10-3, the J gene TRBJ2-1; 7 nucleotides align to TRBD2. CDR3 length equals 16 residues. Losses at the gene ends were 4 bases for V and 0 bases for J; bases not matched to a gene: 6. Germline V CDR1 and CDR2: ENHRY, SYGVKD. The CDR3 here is CAISAASGASYNEQFF. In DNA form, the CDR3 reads TGTGCCATCAGTGCCGCAAGCGGGGCCTCCTACAATGAGCAGTTCTTC.

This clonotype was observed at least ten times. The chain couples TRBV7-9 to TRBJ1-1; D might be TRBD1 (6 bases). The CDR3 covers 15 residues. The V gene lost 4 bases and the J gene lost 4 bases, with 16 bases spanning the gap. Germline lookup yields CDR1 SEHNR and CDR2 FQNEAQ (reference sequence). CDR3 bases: TGTGCCAGCAGCTACCCTACAGGGCGTGGCACTGAAGCTTTCTTT. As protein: CASSYPTGRGTEAFF.

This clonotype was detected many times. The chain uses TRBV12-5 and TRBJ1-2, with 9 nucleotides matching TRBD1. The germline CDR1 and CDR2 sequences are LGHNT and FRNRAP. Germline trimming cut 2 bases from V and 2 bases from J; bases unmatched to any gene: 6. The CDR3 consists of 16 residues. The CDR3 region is CASGLITGTGNYGYTF. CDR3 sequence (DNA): TGTGCTAGTGGTTTGATTACCGGGACAGGGAACTATGGCTACACCTTC.

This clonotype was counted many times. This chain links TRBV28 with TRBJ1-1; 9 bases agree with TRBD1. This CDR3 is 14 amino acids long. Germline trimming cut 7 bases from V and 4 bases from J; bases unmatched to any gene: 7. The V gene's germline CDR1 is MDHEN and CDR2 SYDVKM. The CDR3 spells CASINRGHGTEAFF. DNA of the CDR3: TGTGCCAGCATTAACAGGGGGCACGGCACTGAAGCTTTCTTT.

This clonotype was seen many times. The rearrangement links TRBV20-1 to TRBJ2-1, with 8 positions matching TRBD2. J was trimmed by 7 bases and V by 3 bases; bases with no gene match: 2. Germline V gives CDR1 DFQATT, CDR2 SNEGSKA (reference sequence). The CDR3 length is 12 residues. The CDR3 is CSASGRANEQFF. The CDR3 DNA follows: TGCAGTGCTAGCGGGAGGGCGAATGAGCAGTTCTTC.

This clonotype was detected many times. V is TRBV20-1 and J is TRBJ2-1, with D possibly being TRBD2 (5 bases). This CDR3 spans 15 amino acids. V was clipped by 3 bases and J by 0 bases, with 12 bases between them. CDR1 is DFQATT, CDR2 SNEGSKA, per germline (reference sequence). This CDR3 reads CSARGSGSSYNEQFF. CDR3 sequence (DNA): TGCAGTGCTAGGGGGTCTGGGAGCTCCTACAATGAGCAGTTCTTC.

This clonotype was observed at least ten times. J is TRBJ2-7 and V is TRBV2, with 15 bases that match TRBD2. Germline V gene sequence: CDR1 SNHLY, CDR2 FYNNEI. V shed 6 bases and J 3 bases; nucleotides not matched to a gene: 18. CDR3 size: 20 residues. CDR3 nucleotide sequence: TGTGCCAGCAGCGGAATCAATTTCGGACTAGCGGGAGGGACGTTCTACGAGCAGTACTTC. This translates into CASSGINFGLAGGTFYEQYF.

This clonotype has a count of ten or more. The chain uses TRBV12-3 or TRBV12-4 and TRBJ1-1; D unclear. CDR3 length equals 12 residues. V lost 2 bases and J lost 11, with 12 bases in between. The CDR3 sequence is CASSLSAGGAFF. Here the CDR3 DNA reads TGTGCCAGCAGTTTATCCGCAGGCGGCGCTTTCTTT.

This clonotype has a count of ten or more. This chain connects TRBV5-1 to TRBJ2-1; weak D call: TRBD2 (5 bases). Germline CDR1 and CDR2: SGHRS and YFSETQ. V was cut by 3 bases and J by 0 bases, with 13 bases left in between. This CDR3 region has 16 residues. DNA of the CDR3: TGCGCCAGCAGCTCGGGGTCTAGGAGCTCCTACAATGAGCAGTTCTTC. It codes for CASSSGSRSSYNEQFF.

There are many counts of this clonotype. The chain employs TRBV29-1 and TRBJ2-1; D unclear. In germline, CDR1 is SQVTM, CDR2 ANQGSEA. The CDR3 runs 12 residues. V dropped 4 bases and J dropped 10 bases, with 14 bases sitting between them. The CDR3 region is CSVGVATREQFF. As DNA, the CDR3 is TGCAGCGTTGGCGTTGCGACAAGGGAGCAGTTCTTC.

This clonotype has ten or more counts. The CDR3 reads CASSFQRHNTEAFF. The CDR3 DNA sequence: TGTGCCAGCAGCTTCCAACGACATAACACTGAAGCTTTCTTT. The V and J genes are TRBV3-1 and TRBJ1-1; D is unclear. Looked up from germline, CDR1 is LGHDT and CDR2 is YNNKEL (reference sequence). Trimming took off 5 bases at V and 2 bases at J, with 12 bases between the two ends. The CDR3 length is 14 residues.

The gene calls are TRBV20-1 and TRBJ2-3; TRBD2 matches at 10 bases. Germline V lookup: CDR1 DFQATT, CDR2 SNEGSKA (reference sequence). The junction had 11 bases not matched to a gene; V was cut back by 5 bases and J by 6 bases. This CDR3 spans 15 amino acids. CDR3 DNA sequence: TGCAGTGCTGAGATTAGCGGGGGGATCCCCGATACGCAGTATTTT. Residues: CSAEISGGIPDTQYF.

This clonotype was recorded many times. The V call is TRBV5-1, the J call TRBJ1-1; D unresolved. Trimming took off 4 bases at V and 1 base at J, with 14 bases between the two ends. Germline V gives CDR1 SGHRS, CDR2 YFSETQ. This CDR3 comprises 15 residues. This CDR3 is CASSEHTTKNTEAFF. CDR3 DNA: TGCGCCAGCAGCGAACACACCACGAAGAACACTGAAGCTTTCTTT.

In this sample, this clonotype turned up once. The chain's CDR3 is CASSLTGTSGSTGELFF. CDR3 bases: TGTGCCAGCAGTCTAACCGGGACTAGCGGGAGTACCGGGGAGCTGTTTTTT. The chain combines TRBV7-8 with TRBJ2-2, with 14 bases matching TRBD2. CDR1 and CDR2 from the germline V gene are SGHVS and FQNEAQ. The ends lost 6 bases at V and 5 bases at J; junction bases unmatched: 8. This CDR3 is built from 17 residues.

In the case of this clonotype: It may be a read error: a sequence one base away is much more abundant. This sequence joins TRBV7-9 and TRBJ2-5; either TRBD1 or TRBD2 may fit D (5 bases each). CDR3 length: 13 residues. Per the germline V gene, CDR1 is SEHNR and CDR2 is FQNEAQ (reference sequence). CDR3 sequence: CASSWDLQETQSF. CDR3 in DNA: TGTGCCAGCAGCTGGGACCTCCAAGAGACCCAGTCCTTC. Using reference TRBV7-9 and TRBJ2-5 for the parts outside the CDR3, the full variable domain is DTGVSQNPRHKITKRGQNVTFRCDPISEHNRLYWYRQTLGQGPEFLTYFQNEAQLEKSRLLSDRFSAERPKGSFSTLEIQRTEQGDSAMYLCASSWDLQETQSFGPGTRLLVL.